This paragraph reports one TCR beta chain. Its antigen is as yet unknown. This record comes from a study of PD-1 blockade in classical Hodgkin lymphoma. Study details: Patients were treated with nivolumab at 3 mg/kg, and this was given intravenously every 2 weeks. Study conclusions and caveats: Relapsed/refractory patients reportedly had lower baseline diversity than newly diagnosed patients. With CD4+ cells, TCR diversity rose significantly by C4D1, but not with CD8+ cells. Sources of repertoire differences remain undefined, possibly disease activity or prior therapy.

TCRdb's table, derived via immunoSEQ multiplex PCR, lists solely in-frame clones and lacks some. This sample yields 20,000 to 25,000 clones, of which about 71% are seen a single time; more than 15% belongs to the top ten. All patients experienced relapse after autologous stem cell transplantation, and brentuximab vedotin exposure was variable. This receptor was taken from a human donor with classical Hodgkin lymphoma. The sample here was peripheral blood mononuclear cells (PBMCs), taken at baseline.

CDR3 nucleotides: TGTGCCAGCAGCCGAAATAGCGGGGGAGGCACAGATACGCAGTATTTT. This translates into CASSRNSGGGTDTQYF. The chain carries TRBV7-6 and TRBJ2-3, with 9 positions matching TRBD2. Trimming cost V 5 bases and J 1 base; bases outside gene matches: 7. Germline-derived CDR1 and CDR2 are SGHVS and FNYEAQ. The CDR3 sequence is 16 residues long.